The 27 T cell receptor delta chains in this list originate from one sample, sequenced in a study of Vδ1+ human thymocytes. Study-wide results and limits: Thymic TRG and TRD repertoires appeared highly polyclonal, with Gaussian CDR3 length distributions.

Their antigens are not known. Extracted RNA was reverse transcribed into cDNA. The CDR3 regions were amplified by multiplex PCR from V-gene primers to a constant-region primer. TCRdb called clones anew from the multiplex PCR reads with CATT. Here the sample spans approximately 58,000 delta-chain clones, roughly 16% being singletons. Material: Vdelta1+ gamma-delta thymocytes from the thymus. The subset was: FACS-sorted CD3+ TCRalphabeta- TCRVdelta1+ TCRVdelta2- thymocytes. The source of these receptors is a girl less than two years old who had congenital heart surgery.

The chain has TRDV1 and TRDJ1; 13 bases are shared with TRDD3. Germline V lookup: CDR1 TSWWSYY, CDR2 QGS. The V and J ends lost 5 bases and 0 bases, in that order; junction bases with no gene match: 24. This CDR3 has 23 amino acids. CDR3 residues: CALGFNPEMVGYWGIRDTDKLIF. CDR3 sequence (DNA): TGTGCTCTTGGGTTCAACCCCGAGATGGTCGGGTACTGGGGGATACGGGACACCGATAAACTCATCTTT.

The chain links TRDV1 to TRDJ1; D is unclear. Trimming pared 3 bases from V and 4 bases from J, leaving 15 bases between. Germline values: CDR1 TSWWSYY, CDR2 QGS. The CDR3 sequence is 15 residues long. CDR3 nucleotides: TGTGCTCTTGGGGACTCCCCCCCTTTGTACGATAAACTCATCTTT. The encoded protein is CALGDSPPLYDKLIF.

V gene TRDV1 combines with J gene TRDJ1, with 12 bases matching TRDD3. V lost 7 bases to trimming and J lost 3 bases; unmatched junction nucleotides: 15. This CDR3 region has 18 residues. Germline-derived CDR1 and CDR2 are TSWWSYY and QGS. The CDR3 bases are TGTGCTCTTGCCCCACCTTGGGGGCTGGGGGATACGTCCGATAAACTCATCTTT. Its protein product is CALAPPWGLGDTSDKLIF.

J is TRDJ1 and V is TRDV1; TRDD3 aligns across 8 bases. This CDR3 contains 22 residues. V was clipped by 0 bases and J by 0 bases; unmatched bases: 21. From germline, CDR1 is TSWWSYY and CDR2 QGS. This CDR3 reads CALGELSPAVGDSNRYTDKLIF. The CDR3 nucleotides are TGTGCTCTTGGGGAACTTTCCCCAGCGGTGGGGGATTCTAACCGGTACACCGATAAACTCATCTTT.

The rearrangement joins TRDV1 to TRDJ1, with 7 bases lining up with TRDD2. With V trimmed by 5 bases and J by 0 bases, 18 bases remained unmatched. Germline V gene lookup returns CDR1 TSWWSYY and CDR2 QGS. The CDR3 runs 19 residues. The chain's CDR3 is CALGLTFLTHCDYTDKLIF. The CDR3 coding sequence is TGTGCTCTTGGGCTAACCTTCCTTACACACTGTGACTACACCGATAAACTCATCTTT.

V and J are TRDV1 and TRDJ1, with TRDD3 matching 10 bases. The germline gives CDR1 TSWWSYY, CDR2 QGS. The CDR3 has 18 amino acids. The V gene end was trimmed by 1 base and the J gene end by 2 bases; junction bases not matched to a gene: 10. CDR3 coding DNA: TGTGCTCTTGGGGAACCCTACGACCTGGGGGATAGGACCGATAAACTCATCTTT. Protein product: CALGEPYDLGDRTDKLIF.

This chain connects TRDV1 to TRDJ1; D uncertain. Per the germline V gene, CDR1 is TSWWSYY and CDR2 is QGS. This CDR3 contains 15 residues. Trimming pared 3 bases from V and 1 base from J, leaving 12 bases between. The CDR3 bases are TGTGCTCTTGGGGAGCAAACGATTCCCACCGATAAACTCATCTTT. Its translation: CALGEQTIPTDKLIF.

The V and J genes are TRDV1 and TRDJ1; no reliable D call. In germline, CDR1 is TSWWSYY, CDR2 QGS. V dropped 3 bases and J dropped 0 bases, with 14 bases sitting between them. CDR3 size: 16 residues. The CDR3 reads CALGDPLAGYTDKLIF. The CDR3 bases are TGTGCTCTTGGGGACCCCCTGGCGGGTTACACCGATAAACTCATCTTT.

With regard to this clone: One junction end does not reproduce the germline sequence, and a read error may be involved. This rearrangement joins TRDV1 to TRDJ1, with 9 bases identical to TRDD2. Germline-derived CDR1 and CDR2 are TSWWSYY and QGS. This CDR3 is built from 24 residues. CDR3 residues: CALGEILPTKGDSPGVRYTDKRIF. In DNA form, the CDR3 reads TGTGCTCTTGGGGAAATCCTTCCTACTAAGGGGGATTCTCCGGGGGTCCGGTACACCGATAAACGCATCTTT.

The V gene is TRDV1, the J gene TRDJ1; D may be TRDD2 or TRDD3 (8 bases each). Germline V gene sequence: CDR1 TSWWSYY, CDR2 QGS. Trimming pared 0 bases from V and 7 bases from J, leaving 36 bases between. The CDR3 contains 22 residues. Here the CDR3 DNA reads TGTGCTCTTGGGGAACTAGTAGTTCTTCCTACTGGGGGCCGTTACCACTCGGGTAAACTCATCTTT. Translated, it gives CALGELVVLPTGGRYHSGKLIF.

This chain joins TRDV1 and TRDJ1; TRDD3 matches 11 bases. This CDR3 region has 18 residues. Germline V gene lookup returns CDR1 TSWWSYY and CDR2 QGS. V trimming: 1 base; J trimming: 7 bases; junction bases outside the gene matches: 14. The CDR3 loop is CALGERPMGDTRAFKLIF. The CDR3, as DNA: TGTGCTCTTGGGGAACGTCCTATGGGGGATACGCGAGCGTTTAAACTCATCTTT.

V gene TRDV1 combines with J gene TRDJ1; D tentatively reads TRDD2 or TRDD3 (6 bases each). Germline CDR1 TSWWSYY, CDR2 QGS. The CDR3 spans 25 residues. V gave up 2 bases and J gave up 0 bases, with 40 bases separating them. As DNA, the CDR3 is TGTGCTCTTGGGGAAGGGGAGGAGATCCTACCCTACCTACTGGGTGGAAGGGGATACACCGATAAACTCATCTTT. Encoded protein: CALGEGEEILPYLLGGRGYTDKLIF.

The chain joins TRDV1 to TRDJ1; possibly TRDD2 for D (5 bases). Trimming took 3 bases from V and 0 from J, leaving 23 bases between them. Germline V gene data show CDR1 as TSWWSYY and CDR2 as QGS. The CDR3 spans 19 residues. In DNA, the CDR3 is TGTGCTCTTGGGGATATCCCTACTCAGGTAGGAGGGTACACCGATAAACTCATCTTT. Translation gives CALGDIPTQVGGYTDKLIF.

This clone was found a few times. The chain links TRDV1 to TRDJ1; D not certain. The CDR3 contains 15 residues. V gave up 0 bases and J gave up 2 bases, with 10 bases separating them. CDR1 is TSWWSYY, CDR2 QGS, per germline. Written as DNA, the CDR3 is TGTGCTCTTGGGGAACTAGTGTTCATTACCGATAAACTCATCTTT. It translates to CALGELVFITDKLIF.

The chain employs TRDV1 and TRDJ1, with 9 nucleotides matching TRDD3. Germline assignment: CDR1 TSWWSYY and CDR2 QGS. CDR3 length: 19 residues. The trim removed 7 bases at V and 2 bases at J, leaving 20 bases unmatched. Here the CDR3 DNA reads TGTGCTCTTGAGGGGACGCCGCCACCGTGGGGGATATGGACCGATAAACTCATCTTT. Translated: CALEGTPPPWGIWTDKLIF.

The V call is TRDV1, the J call TRDJ1; TRDD3 matches at 10 bases. V was pared by 5 bases and J by 1 base, with 19 bases of the junction left unmatched. The CDR3 is 20 residues long. The germline gives CDR1 TSWWSYY, CDR2 QGS. The CDR3 loop is CALGTVPGGIRGNRTDKLIF. Here the CDR3 DNA reads TGTGCTCTTGGGACAGTCCCGGGGGGGATACGTGGGAACCGCACCGATAAACTCATCTTT.

This clone has just a few counts. V and J are TRDV1 and TRDJ1, with 7 bases matching TRDD3. The CDR3 has 16 residues. Germline lookup yields CDR1 TSWWSYY and CDR2 QGS. Trimming removed 0 bases from V and 0 bases from J; junction bases left unmatched: 4. DNA of the CDR3: TGTGCTCTTGGGGAACTAATGGGGGACGACACCGATAAACTCATCTTT. Translated, it gives CALGELMGDDTDKLIF.

This clone was detected a few times. Distinct nucleotide sequences in the sample also encode this CDR3. The rearrangement links TRAV29/DV5 to TRDJ1; no reliable D call. Germline V CDR1 and CDR2: NSMFDY, ISSIKDK. V was cut by 2 bases and J by 0 bases, with 17 bases left in between. The CDR3 runs 16 residues. CDR3 protein: CAASRPTLSYTDKLIF. For the CDR3, the DNA is TGTGCAGCAAGTCGCCCCACTCTCAGCTACACCGATAAACTCATCTTT. Drawing the rest from reference TRAV29/DV5 and TRDJ1, the complete variable domain is DQQVKQNSPSLSVQEGRISILNCDYTNSMFDYFLWYKKYPAEGPTFLISISSIKDKNEDGRFTVFLNKSAKHLSLHIVPSQPGDSAVYFCAASRPTLSYTDKLIFGKGTRVTVEP.

V usage is TRDV2 and J usage is TRDJ1; 8 bases align to TRDD3. The CDR3 spans 15 residues. Losses at the gene ends were 0 bases for V and 2 bases for J; bases not matched to a gene: 4. CDR1 is GEAIGNYY and CDR2 is EKD in the germline V gene. The CDR3 DNA sequence: TGTGCCTGTGACACCTGGGGGATGAAGACCGATAAACTCATCTTT. Its translation: CACDTWGMKTDKLIF.

V gene TRDV1 combines with J gene TRDJ1; TRDD3 matches at 10 bases. This CDR3 has 17 amino acids. The ends lost 1 base at V and 7 bases at J; junction bases unmatched: 12. Germline V CDR1 and CDR2: TSWWSYY, QGS. DNA of the CDR3: TGTGCTCTTGGGGAACCTCCTGAGCCCTGGGGGATAGGTAAACTCATCTTT. This codes for CALGEPPEPWGIGKLIF.

V usage is TRDV1 and J usage is TRDJ1; tentatively, D is TRDD3 (6 bases). This CDR3 spans 17 amino acids. The ends were cut back, 0 bases at V and 0 bases at J, with 14 bases in the middle. Looked up from germline, CDR1 is TSWWSYY and CDR2 is QGS. This CDR3 reads CALGELRGLVYTDKLIF. CDR3 nucleotide sequence: TGTGCTCTTGGGGAACTCCGGGGATTAGTTTACACCGATAAACTCATCTTT.

The chain uses TRDV1 and TRDJ1; 10 nucleotides align to TRDD3. Germline lookup yields CDR1 TSWWSYY and CDR2 QGS. The CDR3 is made up of 17 amino acids. V dropped 5 bases and J dropped 6; count of bases not matched to a gene: 15. The CDR3 loop reads CALGNSPGGGYAYKLIF. For the CDR3, the DNA is TGTGCTCTTGGGAACTCCCCCGGAGGGGGATACGCGTATAAACTCATCTTT.

The V gene is TRDV2, the J gene TRDJ1; D unclear. CDR3 length equals 15 residues. Germline V lookup: CDR1 GEAIGNYY, CDR2 EKD. V dropped 1 base and J dropped 3 bases, with 14 bases sitting between them. CDR3 nucleotides: TGTGCCTGTGACACTTCATCCGCGGGGCCCGATAAACTCATCTTT. This translates into CACDTSSAGPDKLIF.

This clone was seen a few times. This rearrangement joins TRDV1 to TRDJ1; 13 bases agree with TRDD3. The germline CDR1 and CDR2 sequences are TSWWSYY and QGS. This CDR3 is 22 amino acids long. V lost 3 bases, J lost 0 bases, and 19 bases stayed unmatched. The CDR3 nucleotides read TGTGCTCTTGGGGACCCCTTGATCCCACGTACTGGGGGATACGGCTACACCGATAAACTCATCTTT. Its translation: CALGDPLIPRTGGYGYTDKLIF.

This clone was seen a handful of times. The chain carries TRDV1 and TRDJ1, with 13 bases matching TRDD3. Trimming took 3 bases from V and 5 from J; bases not matched to a gene: 24. CDR1 and CDR2 (germline): TSWWSYY, QGS. The CDR3 covers 22 residues. The CDR3 loop is CALGEQIPTGTGGYAKEDKLIF. DNA for the CDR3: TGTGCTCTTGGGGAGCAGATCCCGACCGGTACTGGGGGATACGCTAAGGAAGATAAACTCATCTTT.

This clone came up a few times. V gene TRDV1 combines with J gene TRDJ1; 8 bases align to TRDD3. V trimming: 3 bases; J trimming: 2 bases; junction bases outside the gene matches: 5. CDR1 TSWWSYY and CDR2 QGS come from the germline V gene. This CDR3 has 15 residues. The CDR3 DNA is TGTGCTCTTGGGGACCACTACTGGGGGACCGATAAACTCATCTTT. Residues: CALGDHYWGTDKLIF.

The chain employs TRDV1 and TRDJ1; TRDD3 matches at 10 bases. This CDR3 is 20 amino acids long. Germline V gene lookup returns CDR1 TSWWSYY and CDR2 QGS. V gave up 0 bases and J gave up 3 bases; unmatched junction bases: 16. This CDR3 is CALGELSRTGGSPQADKLIF. CDR3 coding DNA: TGTGCTCTTGGGGAACTATCTCGTACTGGGGGATCTCCACAGGCCGATAAACTCATCTTT.